The entry below describes one T cell receptor (beta chain). This record belongs to a study of blood T cell repertoires in COVID-19. Study-wide context: Spain, Italy and the United States supplied samples that represented acute and convalescent COVID-19. T cells, B-cell-depleted T cells, or PBMCs supplied cDNA or gDNA.

The CDR3 runs to 12 residues. Looked up from germline, CDR1 is SGDLS and CDR2 is YYNGEE. Trimming removed 0 bases from V and 6 bases from J, with 6 bases in between. Authors' data handling: The authors estimated nucleated cell counts from reference gene primer amplification. The data were produced by immunoSEQ multiplex PCR, yet TCRdb's version contains in-frame clones alone and is incomplete. V and J calls and clone size are as listed in that table; D and trimming were resolved from the DNA. The sample holds around 49,000 clones, roughly 93% seen once. A Seattle source enrolled patients during active infection and followed them longitudinally.

The TCR comes from a man aged 55 to 69 with COVID-19, enrolled during active disease. Sample: peripheral blood. The rearrangement joins TRBV9 to TRBJ1-2; a weak D match, TRBD1 (5 bases). The DNA for the CDR3 is TGTGCCAGCAGCGTAGTAGGGGATGGCTACACCTTC. Encoded protein: CASSVVGDGYTF. The full variable domain, with the rest looked up from reference TRBV9 and TRBJ1-2, is DSGVTQTPKHLITATGQRVTLRCSPRSGDLSVYWYQQSLDQGLQFLIQYYNGEERAKGNILERFSAQQFPDLHSELNLSSLELGDSALYFCASSVVGDGYTFGSGTRLTVV.